The 27 T cell receptor beta chains below were found in one sample sequenced in a study of T cells in Graves' hyperthyroidism and ophthalmopathy. RNA transcripts were the template for amplifying TCR beta CDR3 regions. HTBI primers were employed in a first-round RT-PCR of the TCR CDR3. Each CDR3 protein is one row after TCRdb ran MiXCR on the multiplex PCR reads. The table records about 510,000 distinct CDR3 sequences, about 45% of them present only once. Source material: peripheral blood or thyroid tissue (not recorded which). The origin of the receptors is an adult woman with Graves' disease, either hyperthyroidism or ophthalmopathy (not recorded which).

The rearrangement links TRBV12-3 or TRBV12-4 to TRBJ1-3; a weak D match, TRBD1 (6 bases). The CDR3 is 15 residues long. Trimming removed 2 bases from V and 2 bases from J, with 10 bases in between. CDR3 DNA sequence: TGTGCCAGCAGTTTATCGGACAGAACTGGAAACACCATATATTTT. As protein: CASSLSDRTGNTIYF.

This clonotype was picked up one time. V gene TRBV29-1 combines with J gene TRBJ1-2; D gene unclear. The CDR3 totals 11 residues. Germline loops: CDR1 SQVTM, CDR2 ANQGSEA. V lost 3 bases to trimming and J lost 5 bases, with 7 bases between them. CDR3 amino acids: CSVDWVYGYTF. DNA for the CDR3: TGCAGCGTTGATTGGGTATATGGCTACACCTTC.

This clonotype was seen many times. The chain uses TRBV20-1 and TRBJ1-2; D is unresolved. CDR3 length: 15 amino acids. Trimming removed 0 bases at V and 4 bases at J, with 15 bases between. The germline CDR1 and CDR2 sequences are DFQATT and SNEGSKA (reference sequence). CDR3 loop: CSARDSQTFFYGYTF. The CDR3 nucleotides are TGCAGTGCTAGAGATTCGCAGACCTTTTTCTATGGCTACACCTTC.

This clonotype was seen just once. The rearrangement links TRBV29-1 to TRBJ2-2, with D possibly matching TRBD1 (6 bases). Trimming removed 7 bases at V and 3 bases at J, with 18 bases between. Per germline, CDR1 SQVTM and CDR2 ANQGSEA. The CDR3 totals 15 residues. The CDR3 DNA sequence: TGCAGCGGCCTACTACAGGGTCGGGACACCGGGGAGCTGTTTTTT. Protein sequence: CSGLLQGRDTGELFF.

The table lists this clonotype with many counts. The chain couples TRBV24-1 to TRBJ1-5, with D uncertain. The V gene's germline CDR1 is KGHDR and CDR2 SFDVKD. The CDR3 is 13 residues long. The ends were cut back, 5 bases at V and 4 bases at J, with 8 bases in the middle. CDR3 in DNA: TGTGCCACCAGTGGGACGCCTAATCAGCCCCAGCATTTT. This sequence encodes CATSGTPNQPQHF.

Remarks on this clonotype: A single base separates this from a much larger clone, so it may be a read error. V gene TRBV30 combines with J gene TRBJ2-5; 7 nucleotides match TRBD2. With V trimmed by 2 bases and J by 4 bases, 4 bases remained unmatched. The CDR3 length is 13 residues. From germline, CDR1 is GTSNPN and CDR2 SVGIG (reference sequence). The DNA of the CDR3 is TGTGCCTGGAGTCGAGGGAGGGGAGAGACCCAGTACTTC. This encodes CAWSRGRGETQYF.

This clonotype was detected a few times. The rearrangement links TRBV9 to TRBJ2-2, with TRBD2 matching over 8 bases. CDR3 size: 16 residues. The germline CDR1 and CDR2 sequences are SGDLS and YYNGEE. The V and J ends lost 3 bases and 5 bases, in that order; junction bases with no gene match: 9. In DNA, the CDR3 is TGTGCCAGCAGCGCAGACCCCAGCGGGAGAACCGGGGAGCTGTTTTTT. It yields the protein CASSADPSGRTGELFF.

This clonotype occurred once. The chain couples TRBV25-1 to TRBJ1-1, with unresolved D. With 4 bases removed from V and 4 bases from J, the gap between germline ends came to 10 bases. Germline CDR1 and CDR2: MGHDK and SYGVNS. The CDR3 runs to 13 residues. The CDR3 DNA is TGTGCCAGCAGTGGGGGAGGTGGCACTGAAGCTTTCTTT. This sequence encodes CASSGGGGTEAFF.

The rearrangement joins TRBV20-1 to TRBJ2-7; 7 nucleotides align to TRBD2. V lost 0 bases, J lost 1 base, and 12 bases stayed unmatched. Germline CDR1 DFQATT, CDR2 SNEGSKA (reference sequence). The CDR3 has 17 amino acids. In nucleotides, the CDR3 is TGCAGTGCTAGAGATTTCCTCGAGACTAGCAATTCCTACGAGCAGTACTTC. It is translated as CSARDFLETSNSYEQYF.

V gene TRBV28 combines with J gene TRBJ2-2, with 9 bases that match TRBD1. V was clipped by 5 bases and J by 4 bases; unmatched bases: 5. Germline-derived CDR1 and CDR2 are MDHEN and SYDVKM. This CDR3 comprises 15 residues. The chain's CDR3 is CASSDHRGPTGELFF. CDR3 coding DNA: TGTGCCAGCAGTGACCACAGGGGGCCCACCGGGGAGCTGTTTTTT.

The V and J genes are TRBV20-1 and TRBJ1-5, with D possibly TRBD1 on 5 matching bases. Germline CDR1 is DFQATT and CDR2 is SNEGSKA (reference sequence). CDR3 size: 14 residues. The ends were cut back, 5 bases at V and 1 base at J, with 12 bases in the middle. CDR3 in amino acids: CSAEQGLSNQPQHF. In DNA form, the CDR3 reads TGCAGTGCTGAGCAGGGCCTAAGCAATCAGCCCCAGCATTTT.

Comment on this clonotype: This clone may be a read error of a much larger clone one base away. This chain uses TRBV30 with TRBJ1-6; 11 bases align to TRBD1. This CDR3 contains 15 residues. Germline values: CDR1 GTSNPN, CDR2 SVGIG (reference sequence). V trimming: 3 bases; J trimming: 11 bases; junction bases outside the gene matches: 9. CDR3 bases: TGTGCCTGGAGCACTACCGGGACAGGGGGTCCACCCCTCCACTTT. Protein product: CAWSTTGTGGPPLHF.

In this sample, this clonotype turned up many times. V and J are TRBV12-3 or TRBV12-4 and TRBJ1-5; tentative D call: TRBD1 (5 bases). This CDR3 spans 15 amino acids. V lost 1 base and J 3 bases, leaving 10 bases between the germline ends. CDR3 protein: CASSLGTGLNQPQHF. Written as DNA, the CDR3 is TGTGCCAGCAGTTTAGGTACAGGCCTCAATCAGCCCCAGCATTTT.

A remark on this clonotype: This may come from a read error, since a much larger clone is one base off. The V gene is TRBV7-3, the J gene TRBJ1-1; a possible D gene is TRBD1 (5 bases). V was clipped by 3 bases and J by 2 bases, with 7 bases between them. The CDR3 extends over 13 amino acids. Germline lookup yields CDR1 SGHTA and CDR2 FQGTGA. For the CDR3, the DNA is TGTGCCAGCAGCTTGACAGACAACACTGAAGCTTTCTTT. Translated: CASSLTDNTEAFF. Complete variable domain (other parts from reference TRBV7-3 and TRBJ1-1): GAGVSQTPSNKVTEKGKYVELRCDPISGHTALYWYRQSLGQGPEFLIYFQGTGAADDSGLPNDRFFAVRPEGSVSTLKIQRTERGDSAVYLCASSLTDNTEAFFGQGTRLTVV.

This clonotype was seen only a few times. The chain carries TRBV29-1 and TRBJ1-1, with 7 positions matching TRBD1. CDR3 length: 12 amino acids. After removal of 7 bases from V and 6 bases from J, the junction contained 8 bases not matched to a gene. The V gene's germline CDR1 is SQVTM and CDR2 ANQGSEA. This chain's CDR3 is CSARQGSSEAFF. The CDR3 DNA sequence: TGCAGCGCCCGACAGGGATCTTCTGAAGCTTTCTTT.

V gene TRBV7-8 combines with J gene TRBJ1-3; tentative D call: TRBD1 (5 bases). Germline V gene sequence: CDR1 SGHVS, CDR2 FQNEAQ. The ends were cut back, 6 bases at V and 0 bases at J, with 15 bases in the middle. CDR3 length: 16 amino acids. The CDR3 is CASSYDSHISGNTIYF. The CDR3 DNA reads TGTGCCAGCAGTTACGACAGCCATATCTCTGGAAACACCATATATTTT.

V usage is TRBV5-1 and J usage is TRBJ2-6; D gene ambiguous. Trimming removed 0 bases at V and 0 bases at J, with 10 bases between. Per germline, CDR1 SGHRS and CDR2 YFSETQ. This CDR3 comprises 17 residues. The CDR3 loop is CASSLEAALSGANVLTF. CDR3 nucleotides: TGCGCCAGCAGCTTGGAGGCAGCCCTCTCTGGGGCCAACGTCCTGACTTTC.

The table lists this clonotype with a few counts. The chain employs TRBV7-9 and TRBJ1-2; D is uncertain. This CDR3 region has 13 residues. V lost 2 bases and J 8 bases, leaving 12 bases between the germline ends. The germline CDR1 and CDR2 sequences are SEHNR and FQNEAQ (reference sequence). Here the CDR3 reads CASSLQFDHGYTF. DNA of the CDR3: TGTGCCAGCAGCTTACAGTTTGACCACGGCTACACCTTC.

This chain connects TRBV10-3 to TRBJ2-2, with D hard to call. The CDR3 extends over 13 amino acids. Germline CDR1 reads ENHRY; CDR2 reads SYGVKD. Trimming stripped 3 bases from V and 3 bases from J, with 5 bases between. CDR3 protein: CAISDGDTGELFF. The CDR3 coding sequence is TGTGCCATCAGTGATGGCGACACCGGGGAGCTGTTTTTT.

V and J are TRBV29-1 and TRBJ1-2, with TRBD1 identical over 7 bases. The CDR3 is 13 residues long. Trimming cost V 7 bases and J 5 bases; bases outside gene matches: 10. The germline V gene has CDR1 SQVTM and CDR2 ANQGSEA. The CDR3 sequence: CSADSDREYGYTF. The CDR3 DNA sequence: TGCAGCGCAGACTCCGACAGGGAGTATGGCTACACCTTC. Full variable domain (remainder filled in from reference TRBV29-1 and TRBJ1-2): SAVISQKPSRDICQRGTSLTIQCQVDSQVTMMFWYRQQPGQSLTLIATANQGSEATYESGFVIDKFPISRPNLTFSTLTVSNMSPEDSSIYLCSADSDREYGYTFGSGTRLTVV.

The chain is built from TRBV10-3 and TRBJ1-6, with 7 nucleotides matching TRBD1. V trimming: 6 bases; J trimming: 7 bases; junction bases outside the gene matches: 6. Germline V gene sequence: CDR1 ENHRY, CDR2 SYGVKD. The CDR3 is 14 residues long. The CDR3 is CAISGGQRNSPLHF. As DNA, the CDR3 is TGTGCCATCAGCGGGGGACAGAGGAATTCACCCCTCCACTTT.

The chain recombines TRBV10-3 with TRBJ2-5; either TRBD1 or TRBD2 may supply D (5 bases each). Trimming cost V 10 bases and J 4 bases, with 19 bases left between them. CDR3 length equals 14 residues. CDR1 is ENHRY and CDR2 is SYGVKD in the germline V gene. The CDR3 region is CASNPGTLGETQYF. CDR3 nucleotides: TGTGCCAGCAACCCCGGGACCCTTGGAGAGACCCAGTACTTC.

This clonotype was detected many times. The chain joins TRBV5-1 to TRBJ1-2, with D perhaps matching TRBD1 (6 bases). Germline lookup yields CDR1 SGHRS and CDR2 YFSETQ. There are 18 residues in the CDR3. V gave up 0 bases and J gave up 5 bases, with 23 bases separating them. Here the CDR3 DNA reads TGCGCCAGCAGCTTGGACGGGACACCCACTGGGGGAGGTTATGGCTACACCTTC. Encoded protein: CASSLDGTPTGGGYGYTF.

The V gene is TRBV7-9, the J gene TRBJ2-7; D is ambiguous. The CDR3 is 14 residues long. V dropped 5 bases and J dropped 7 bases, with 18 bases sitting between them. Per the germline V gene, CDR1 is SEHNR and CDR2 is FQNEAQ (reference sequence). CDR3 sequence reads: CASSPRRFQDEQYF. DNA of the CDR3: TGTGCCAGCAGCCCCCGTCGGTTTCAGGATGAGCAGTACTTC.

This clonotype was recorded at least ten times. The V call is TRBV29-1, the J call TRBJ1-1, with D possibly being TRBD1 (5 bases). Trimming shortened V by 6 bases and J by 4 bases, and 15 bases separated the two germline ends. This CDR3 is 13 amino acids long. Germline V lookup: CDR1 SQVTM, CDR2 ANQGSEA. CDR3 amino acids: CSVRDGGGTEAFF. CDR3 in DNA: TGCAGCGTCCGGGACGGGGGGGGCACTGAAGCTTTCTTT.

The genes are TRBV20-1 and TRBJ2-5; 9 nucleotides line up with TRBD2. V gave up 3 bases and J gave up 4 bases; unmatched junction bases: 6. CDR3 length: 14 amino acids. CDR1 DFQATT and CDR2 SNEGSKA come from the germline V gene (reference sequence). Here the CDR3 reads CSARVPLAGETQYF. The CDR3 DNA reads as TGCAGTGCTAGGGTCCCACTAGCGGGAGAGACCCAGTACTTC.

This chain's CDR3 is CASSRGLAGGTDNEQFF. CDR3 sequence (DNA): TGTGCCAGCAGCCGGGGACTAGCGGGAGGGACCGACAATGAGCAGTTCTTC. The J gene is TRBJ2-5, the V gene TRBV7-3; TRBD2 aligns across 16 bases. The DNA end favors TRBJ2-1, so the J call may be wrong. Germline V gene sequence: CDR1 SGHTA, CDR2 FQGTGA. The length of the CDR3 is 17 residues.